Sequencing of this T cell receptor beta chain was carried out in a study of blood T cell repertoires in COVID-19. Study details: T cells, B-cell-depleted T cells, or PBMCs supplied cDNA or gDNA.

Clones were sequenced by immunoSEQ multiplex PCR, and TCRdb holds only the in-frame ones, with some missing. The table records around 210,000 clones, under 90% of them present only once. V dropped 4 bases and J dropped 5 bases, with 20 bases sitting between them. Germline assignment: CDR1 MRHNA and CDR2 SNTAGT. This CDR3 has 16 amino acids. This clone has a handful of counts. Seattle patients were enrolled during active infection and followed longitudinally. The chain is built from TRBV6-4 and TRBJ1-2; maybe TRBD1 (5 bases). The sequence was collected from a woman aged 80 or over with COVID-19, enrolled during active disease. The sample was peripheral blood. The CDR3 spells CASSAPQGVVAYGYTF. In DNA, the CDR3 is TGTGCCAGCAGTGCCCCGCAGGGTGTCGTGGCTTATGGCTACACCTTC.